The sequence of this T cell receptor (beta chain) was determined in a study of shared clonotypes between healthy human individuals. Sequencing used immunoSEQ multiplex PCR; TCRdb keeps in-frame clones, though not all of them. Found here are approximately 400,000 clones, 96% of them singletons; the top ten hold 0.25% to 0.35%. This CDR3 has 15 residues. The V and J ends lost 5 bases and 7 bases, in that order; junction bases with no gene match: 8. Germline CDR1 is MNHEY and CDR2 is SVGAGI. This receptor was taken from a man between 25 and 39 years old in good health. Material: memory CD8+ T cells sorted from blood. Subset described: CD45RO+ cells pooled with CCR7-negative TemRA cells. The rearrangement uses TRBV6-5 and TRBJ2-1; 10 nucleotides match TRBD2. DNA of the CDR3: TGTGCCAGCAGTAAAGGCACTAGCGGGAATAATGAGCAGTTCTTC. Translated, it gives CASSKGTSGNNEQFF.